This T cell receptor (beta chain) emerged from a study of shared clonotypes between healthy human individuals (TCRdb year 2020). About the study as a whole: Three men and two women, aged 18 to 49 years, made up the cohort. Per donor, three plates each were used for CD4 naive and CD4 memory, two for CD8 naive, and one for CD8 memory. Blood TCR repertoires of about 5 healthy adults were deeply sequenced to estimate repertoire size and the extent of clonotype sharing between individuals. Libraries were prepared and TCR repertoires were sequenced by different laboratories using diverse techniques, in order to increase sequencing depth and limit assay-specific biases. Each donor's leukapheresis produced roughly between about 0.8 and 8.9 billion PBMCs. General findings and caveats noted by the study authors: Based on pairwise subsampling, the degree of clonotype sharing among donors was expected to be affected by sequencing depth. Sampling was limited to blood, and TCR repertoires in tissue likely differ from TCR repertoires in blood. Sharing across a handful of donors was observed for around 5% of naive CD4, 3% to 4% of naive CD8, 2% to 2.5% of memory CD4, and less than 0.45% of memory CD8 clonotypes. Clonotypes shared by all four sorted-subset donors showed higher generation probabilities than non-shared clonotypes. Larger estimated clonotype richness was generally found for naive subsets than for memory subsets. Incomplete sequencing was indicated by rarefaction of sorted-subset datasets, despite the large sequencing depth. Because the study included a small number of donors, the genetic and exposure-history diversity represented was limited.

The donors were healthy, HIV-negative adults with no recently reported acute infections or vaccinations. Every donor was a Caucasian adult living in Nashville, Tennessee, USA. CD4+ T cells were enriched through magnetic negative selection, after which naive cells were positively selected on CD45RA and the remaining negative fraction served as the memory subset. Blood was collected by leukapheresis, and PBMCs were isolated by Ficoll-Histopaque density gradient centrifugation and then cryopreserved in liquid nitrogen vapor phase. Analytical flow cytometry was used to check the purity and quantity of each magnetically sorted T cell population. From each sorted fraction, genomic DNA was isolated and quantified by UV absorbance on a Nanodrop 2000c. Using the deep immunoSEQ assay, TCR CDR3 regions were amplified from genomic DNA by multiplex PCR. Genomic DNA extracted from each cell subset was distributed evenly over all wells of several immunoSEQ 96-well plates, and each plate served as one replicate. For sorted subsets, each replicate PCR was loaded with around 220 ng genomic DNA, equivalent to about 30,000 T cell genomes. Purified libraries were quantified with a Qubit 3.0 fluorometer, sized on a Bioanalyzer 2100, and re-quantified with the KAPA Library Quantification kit. Each immunoSEQ 96-well plate was sequenced on its own single-read 150-cycle Illumina NextSeq 550 flow cell. As for the authors' bioinformatics: The immunoSEQ output contained only junctional sequences without quality scores, so filtering could not match that applied to full-length reads. Sequences were annotated with PyIR, a Python wrapper for IgBLAST v1.9, using IMGT germline references to assign V/J genes and CDR3. Reads were filtered out if the reads had weak V/J assignments (E-value above 1e-6), no CDR3, stop codons, out-of-frame junctions, or ambiguous translated residues. V3J clonotypes were defined by identical inferred V gene, J gene, and CDR3 amino acid sequence. To compute the percentage overlap between repertoires, the number of shared unique clonotypes was divided by the size of the smaller repertoire. RTK rarefaction, the Chao1 estimator, and Recon v2.1 estimates of unobserved clonotypes were used to assess repertoire richness. Generation probabilities for all TCRbeta clonotypes obtained by the gDNA method from a handful of donors were computed using OLGA. TCRdb carries this immuneACCESS record with in-frame sequences only. Its versions omit some clonotypes, under half of them owing to an unresolved V gene in the studies checked, with the rest unexplained. For V, J and clone size, that table is used; D and trimming come from the DNA. The sample yields about 2.3 million clones; over 85% were counted once. Approximately 0.4% of the sample lies in the top ten.

The germline V end is reduced by 0 bases and the J end by 6 bases; junction bases left unmatched: 7. The germline V gene supplies CDR1 LGHNA and CDR2 YNFKEQ. The CDR3 goes from the cysteine to the phenylalanine over 16 residues. Only CDR3 DNA remains: 48 bases, in frame from the first base. Note on this clone: Its binding antigen is unknown. Nothing much larger sits one base from this clone, and base qualities are not available.

The receptor was derived from a man aged 18 to 35 in good health. Some clones in this sample may be carry-over from other donors' samples. The sequenced sample consisted of naive CD4+ T cells from PBMCs. The cell subset or site label of this sample denotes: CD45RA+ positively selected. The chain is encoded by TRBV4-2 joined to TRBJ1-4; TRBD1 lines up with 7 middle nucleotides. For the CDR3, the sequence is CASSQEGTEDYEKLFF. The sequenced DNA: TGTGCCAGCAGCCAAGAAGGGACAGAGGATTATGAAAAACTGTTTTTT.